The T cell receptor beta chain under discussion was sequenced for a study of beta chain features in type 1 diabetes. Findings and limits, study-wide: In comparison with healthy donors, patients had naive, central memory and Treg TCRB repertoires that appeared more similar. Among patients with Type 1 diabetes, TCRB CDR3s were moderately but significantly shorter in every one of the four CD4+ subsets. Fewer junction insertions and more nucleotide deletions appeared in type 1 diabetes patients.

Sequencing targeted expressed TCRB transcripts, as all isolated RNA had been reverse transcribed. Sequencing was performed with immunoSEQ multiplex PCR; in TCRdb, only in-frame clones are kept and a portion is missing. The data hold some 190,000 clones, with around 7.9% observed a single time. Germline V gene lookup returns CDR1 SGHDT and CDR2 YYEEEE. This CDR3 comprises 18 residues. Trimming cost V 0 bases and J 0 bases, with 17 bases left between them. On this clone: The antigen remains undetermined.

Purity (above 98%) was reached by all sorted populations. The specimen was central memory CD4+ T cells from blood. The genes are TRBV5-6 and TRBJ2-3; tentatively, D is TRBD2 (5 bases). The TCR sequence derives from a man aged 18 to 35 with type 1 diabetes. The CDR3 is CASSLVGARSTSTDTQYF. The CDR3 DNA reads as TGTGCCAGCAGCTTGGTGGGAGCGAGGTCAACTAGCACAGATACGCAGTATTTT.